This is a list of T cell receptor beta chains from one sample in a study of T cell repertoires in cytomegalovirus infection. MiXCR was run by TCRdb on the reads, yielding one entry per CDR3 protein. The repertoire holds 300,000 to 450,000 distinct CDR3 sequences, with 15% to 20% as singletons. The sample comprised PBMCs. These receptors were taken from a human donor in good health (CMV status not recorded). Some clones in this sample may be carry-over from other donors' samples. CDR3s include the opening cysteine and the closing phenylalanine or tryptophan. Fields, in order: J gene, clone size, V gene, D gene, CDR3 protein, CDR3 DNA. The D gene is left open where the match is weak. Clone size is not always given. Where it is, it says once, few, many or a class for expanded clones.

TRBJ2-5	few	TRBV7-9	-	CASRTQPQSETQYF	TGTGCCAGCAGAACCCAGCCCCAGTCGGAGACCCAGTACTTC
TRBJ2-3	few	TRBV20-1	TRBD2	CSALLAGAPDTQYF	TGCAGTGCCCTCCTAGCGGGAGCCCCAGATACGCAGTATTTT
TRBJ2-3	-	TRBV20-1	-	CSARILAAGADTQYF	TGCAGTGCTAGAATCTTAGCCGCAGGGGCAGATACGCAGTATTTT
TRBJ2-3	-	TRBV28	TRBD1	CASSPDRARSADTQYF	TGTGCCAGCAGTCCCGACAGGGCCAGGTCAGCAGATACGCAGTATTTT
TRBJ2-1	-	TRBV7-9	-	CASRGPGGSAFNEQFF	TGTGCCAGCAGGGGTCCGGGTGGGAGCGCCTTCAATGAGCAGTTCTTC
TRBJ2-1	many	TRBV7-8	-	CASSLRAGIVDEQFF	TGTGCCAGCAGCTTAAGGGCGGGGATCGTGGATGAGCAGTTCTTC
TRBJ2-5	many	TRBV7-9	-	CASRSGFQETQYF	TGTGCCAGCAGATCCGGGTTCCAAGAGACCCAGTACTTC
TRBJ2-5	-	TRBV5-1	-	CASSLAFGQPPETQYF	TGCGCCAGCAGCTTGGCCTTTGGGCAACCTCCGGAGACCCAGTACTTC
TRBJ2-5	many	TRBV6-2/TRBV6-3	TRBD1	CASSTGTAQETQYF	TGTGCCAGCAGTACCGGGACAGCCCAAGAGACCCAGTACTTC
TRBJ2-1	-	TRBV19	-	CASSIGQAHEQFF	TGTGCCAGTAGTATAGGCCAGGCACATGAGCAGTTCTTC
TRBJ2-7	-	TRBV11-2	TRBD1	CASSQQGSEQYF	TGTGCCAGCAGCCAACAGGGGAGCGAGCAGTACTTC
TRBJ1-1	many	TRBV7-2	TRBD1	CASSQRQGWNTEAFF	TGTGCCAGCAGCCAACGACAGGGATGGAACACTGAAGCTTTCTTT
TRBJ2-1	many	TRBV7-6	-	CASSARRGNEQFF	TGTGCCAGCAGCGCCCGGAGGGGCAATGAGCAGTTCTTC
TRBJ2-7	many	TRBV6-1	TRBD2	CASRTSGTYEQYF	TGTGCCAGCAGGACTAGCGGGACCTACGAGCAGTACTTC
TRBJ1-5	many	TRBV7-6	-	CASSLGAGLTSNQPQHF	TGTGCCAGCAGCTTAGGAGCAGGGTTGACGAGCAATCAGCCCCAGCATTTT
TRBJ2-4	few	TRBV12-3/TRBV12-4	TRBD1	CASKGDSKNIQYF	TGTGCCAGCAAAGGGGACAGCAAAAACATTCAGTACTTC
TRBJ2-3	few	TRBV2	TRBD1	CASSKGTDHTDTQYF	TGTGCCAGCAGTAAAGGGACAGACCACACAGATACGCAGTATTTT
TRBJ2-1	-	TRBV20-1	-	CSASRQSSYNEQFF	TGCAGTGCTAGCCGACAGAGCTCCTACAATGAGCAGTTCTTC
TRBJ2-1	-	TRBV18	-	CASSKAGEQFF	TGTGCCAGTTCCAAGGCAGGCGAGCAGTTCTTC
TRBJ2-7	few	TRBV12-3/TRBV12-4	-	CASSLRDTAYEQYF	TGTGCCAGCAGTTTACGGGACACAGCCTACGAGCAGTACTTC
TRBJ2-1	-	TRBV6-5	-	CASSYSRTHYNEQFF	TGTGCCAGCAGTTACTCGCGGACCCATTACAATGAGCAGTTCTTC
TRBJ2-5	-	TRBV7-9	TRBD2	CASSSPTLAGGETQYF	TGTGCCAGCAGCTCGCCTACTCTAGCGGGAGGAGAGACCCAGTACTTC
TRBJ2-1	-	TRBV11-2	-	CASSPTRVGEQFF	TGTGCCAGCAGCCCTACTAGAGTCGGTGAGCAGTTCTTC
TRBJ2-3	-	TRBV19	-	CASSNGPFRPDTQYF	TGTGCCAGTAGTAACGGCCCCTTCCGGCCAGATACGCAGTATTTT
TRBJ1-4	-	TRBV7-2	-	CASGPGLGKEKLFF	TGTGCCAGCGGCCCGGGGCTGGGGAAAGAAAAACTGTTTTTT
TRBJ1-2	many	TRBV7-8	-	CASSLGLERDHYGYTF	TGTGCCAGCAGCTTAGGCCTTGAACGCGACCACTATGGCTACACCTTC
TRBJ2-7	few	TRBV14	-	CASLPVGDPNEDEQYF	TGTGCCAGCCTCCCTGTCGGGGACCCCAATGAGGACGAGCAGTACTTC
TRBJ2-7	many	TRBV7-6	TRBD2	CASSLGLGLAGRDEQYF	TGTGCCAGCAGCTTAGGTCTCGGACTAGCGGGAAGGGACGAGCAGTACTTC
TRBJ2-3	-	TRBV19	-	CASSNLAASDTQYF	TGTGCCAGTAGTAACCTAGCCGCATCAGATACGCAGTATTTT
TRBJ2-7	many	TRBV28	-	CASSLPARNSNEQYF	TGTGCCAGCAGTTTACCAGCACGGAACTCCAACGAGCAGTACTTC
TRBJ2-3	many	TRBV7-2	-	CASSRLNGADTQYF	TGTGCCAGCAGCAGGCTTAACGGAGCAGATACGCAGTATTTT
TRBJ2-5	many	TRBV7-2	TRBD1	CASSPTGNQETQYF	TGTGCCAGCAGCCCGACAGGGAATCAAGAGACCCAGTACTTC
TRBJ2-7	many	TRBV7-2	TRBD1	CASSRDRGPTYEQYF	TGTGCCAGCAGCCGGGACAGGGGTCCCACCTACGAGCAGTACTTC
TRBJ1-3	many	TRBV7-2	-	CASSFVGYSGNTIYF	TGTGCCAGCAGCTTCGTAGGTTACTCTGGAAACACCATATATTTT
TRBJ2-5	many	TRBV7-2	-	CASSSTIKDRLFF	TGTGCCAGCAGCTCTACCATTAAGGACCGACTATTCTTC
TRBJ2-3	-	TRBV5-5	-	CASSFRGQPQYF	TGTGCCAGCAGCTTTCGGGGTCAGCCCCAGTATTTT
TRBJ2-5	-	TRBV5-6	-	CASSLVSIQETQYF	TGTGCCAGCAGCTTGGTGTCAATTCAAGAGACCCAGTACTTC
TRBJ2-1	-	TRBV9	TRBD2	CASSVALAGVGSYNEQFF	TGTGCCAGCAGCGTAGCTCTAGCGGGAGTAGGGTCATACAATGAGCAGTTCTTC
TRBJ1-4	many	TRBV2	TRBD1	CASRDRVGSEKLFF	TGTGCCAGCAGAGACAGGGTGGGATCGGAAAAACTGTTTTTT
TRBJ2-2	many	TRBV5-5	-	CASSTGGQLNTGELFF	TGTGCCAGCAGCACTGGCGGGCAGCTGAACACCGGGGAGCTGTTTTTT
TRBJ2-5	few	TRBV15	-	CATRDSSLGETQYF	TGTGCCACCAGAGACAGTTCCCTGGGGGAGACCCAGTACTTC
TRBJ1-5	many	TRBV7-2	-	CASRRGTGWPQHF	TGTGCCAGCAGAAGGGGCACGGGGTGGCCCCAGCATTTT
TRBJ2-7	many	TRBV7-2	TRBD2	CASSYLAGGSYEQYF	TGTGCCAGCAGCTATCTAGCGGGGGGCTCCTACGAGCAGTACTTC